Listed below are T cell receptor beta chains from one sample, sequenced in a study of blood T cell repertoires in COVID-19. Sequencing used immunoSEQ multiplex PCR; TCRdb keeps in-frame clones, though not all of them. The data hold roughly 250,000 clones, with roughly three quarters observed a single time. Sample: peripheral blood. Receptors were obtained from a woman aged 40 to 49 with active or convalescent COVID-19. The CDR3 runs from the conserved cysteine through the conserved F or W. Fields, in order: V gene, clone size, CDR3 length, J gene, D gene, CDR3 DNA, CDR3 protein. The D gene is left open where the match is weak. A clone size is listed for some rows: how often the clone was seen (once, few, many), or a class if it is expanded.

>TRBV19|.|15|TRBJ2-5|TRBD1
TGTGCCAGTAGTACCGGGACAGGGGATATAGAGACCCAGTACTTC
CASSTGTGDIETQYF
>TRBV7-6|.|15|TRBJ1-1|.
TGTGCCAGCAGCTTAGAACAGGGTTCGGGCACTGAAGCTTTCTTT
CASSLEQGSGTEAFF
>TRBV10-3|.|15|TRBJ2-5|.
TGTGCCATCAGTTTGACAGGCCCCGACCAAGAGACCCAGTACTTC
CAISLTGPDQETQYF
>TRBV28|few|13|TRBJ2-1|.
TGTGCCAGCAGCCTTTTAGTCCGTGGTGAGCAGTTCTTC
CASSLLVRGEQFF
>TRBV27|.|14|TRBJ1-1|.
TGTGCCAGCAGTTTATGGCCTTCCAACACTGAAGCTTTCTTT
CASSLWPSNTEAFF
>TRBV5-6|.|15|TRBJ1-4|.
TGTGCCAGCAGCTTGGGTGGACAACCCCTCGAAAAACTGTTTTTT
CASSLGGQPLEKLFF
>TRBV5-1|.|13|TRBJ1-3|.
TGCGCCAGCGGAGAAACCTCTGGAAACACCATATATTTT
CASGETSGNTIYF
>TRBV14|.|15|TRBJ2-2|.
TGTGCCAGCAGCCAAGCGAGGAGCGGTACCGGGGAGCTGTTTTTT
CASSQARSGTGELFF
>TRBV19|.|17|TRBJ1-5|.
TGTGCCAGTAGTACAAGACACGGAGGCTCCCCCAATCAGCCCCAGCATTTT
CASSTRHGGSPNQPQHF
>TRBV4-1|.|14|TRBJ2-7|TRBD1
TGCGCCAGCAGCCAGGCAGGGGGCTTGGATGAGCAGTACTTC
CASSQAGGLDEQYF
>TRBV19|.|12|TRBJ2-5|.
TGTGCCAGTAGTATATCCGGTGAGACCCAGTACTTC
CASSISGETQYF
>TRBV18|.|14|TRBJ1-1|TRBD1
TGTGCCAGCTCACCTTACGGACAGGGGGCTGAAGCTTTCTTT
CASSPYGQGAEAFF
>TRBV10-3|few|14|TRBJ1-5|TRBD1
TGTGCCATCAGGGGGGACAGGTCCGATCAGCCCCAGCATTTT
CAIRGDRSDQPQHF
>TRBV19|many|13|TRBJ1-1|.
TGTGCCAGTAGTCCCCAGGCCAACACTGAAGCTTTCTTT
CASSPQANTEAFF
>TRBV6-6|.|16|TRBJ2-7|TRBD1
TGTGCCAGCAGTCGACCAGGACAGGGGGCCTCCTACGAGCAGTACTTC
CASSRPGQGASYEQYF
>TRBV7-6|few|14|TRBJ1-6|.
TGTGCCAGCAGCTCTGGAGCGCCGGATTCACCCCTCCACTTT
CASSSGAPDSPLHF
>TRBV28|once|12|TRBJ1-2|.
TGTGCCAGCAGTTTATCCCTGGCCGCCCACACCTTC
CASSLSLAAHTF
>TRBV3-1/TRBV3-2|once|15|TRBJ1-1|.
TGTGCCAGCAGCGCCCGGGGAGGGATGAACACTGAAGCTTTCTTT
CASSARGGMNTEAFF
>TRBV28|.|13|TRBJ1-2|TRBD1
TGTGCCAGCAGCCCGACAGGGTATCATGGCTACACCTTC
CASSPTGYHGYTF
>TRBV5-5|.|14|TRBJ2-2|.
TGTGCCAGCACCCTTGCCAGGGCGGACGGGGAGCTGTTTTTT
CASTLARADGELFF
>TRBV2|few|18|TRBJ2-3|TRBD1
TGTGCCAGCAGTGACCCGGGACAGCCTGGACCTAGCACAGATACGCAGTATTTT
CASSDPGQPGPSTDTQYF
>TRBV6-5|.|14|TRBJ2-5|TRBD1
TGTGCCAGCAGTTACAGGGGGCGCGGAGAGACCCAGTACTTC
CASSYRGRGETQYF
>TRBV5-1|.|14|TRBJ2-5|TRBD1
TGCGCCAGCAGCTACCGGACAGGGCAAGAGACCCAGTACTTC
CASSYRTGQETQYF
>TRBV2|.|14|TRBJ1-2|TRBD1
TGTGCCAGCAGTGGGACAGGGACTCTCTATGGCTACACCTTC
CASSGTGTLYGYTF
>TRBV28|.|17|TRBJ1-5|.
TGTGCCAGCAGTTTCCCTTACGGGACACCTAGCAATCAGCCCCAGCATTTT
CASSFPYGTPSNQPQHF
>TRBV28|.|15|TRBJ2-3|TRBD2
TGTGCCAGCAGTTTAGCGGGGGGGAACACAGATACGCAGTATTTT
CASSLAGGNTDTQYF
>TRBV7-9|once|13|TRBJ1-5|TRBD1
TGTGCCAGCAGCTTAACAGGGGTCCAGCCCCAGCATTTT
CASSLTGVQPQHF
>TRBV5-1|.|13|TRBJ2-5|TRBD1
TGCGCCAGCAGCAGGGGGCAAAGTGAGACCCAGTACTTC
CASSRGQSETQYF
>TRBV7-2|.|14|TRBJ1-2|.
TGTGCCAGCAGCTTAGTTCCAGGGGACTATGGCTACACCTTC
CASSLVPGDYGYTF
>TRBV21-1|few|12|TRBJ2-7|.
TGTGCCAGCAGCAAGGCCACCTACGAGCAGTACTTC
CASSKATYEQYF
>TRBV30|.|14|TRBJ1-5|.
TGTGCCTGGAGTGTAGTCGGGGGCAATCAGCCCCAGCATTTT
CAWSVVGGNQPQHF
>TRBV6-1|.|15|TRBJ2-3|TRBD2
TGTGCCAGCAGTGAATCTGCGGGGGGGCTCAATACGCAGTATTTT
CASSESAGGLNTQYF
>TRBV7-9|.|14|TRBJ1-4|.
TGTGCCAGCAGCTTAACAGAGTTTAATGAAAAACTGTTTTTT
CASSLTEFNEKLFF
>TRBV12-3/TRBV12-4|.|12|TRBJ1-5|.
TGTGCCAGCACGCCGGGGGTCCCGCCCCAGCATTTT
CASTPGVPPQHF
>TRBV19|.|14|TRBJ1-4|TRBD1
TGTGCCAGTAGGATGAGGGGGCGGCGGGAAAAACTGTTTTTT
CASRMRGRREKLFF
>TRBV6-2/TRBV6-3|.|12|TRBJ1-1|.
TGTGCCAGCAGTTACGGGGGGACTGAAGCTTTCTTT
CASSYGGTEAFF
>TRBV7-6|.|14|TRBJ2-1|.
TGTGCCAGCAGCTTAACGGGGGTAGTAAATGAGCAGTTCTTC
CASSLTGVVNEQFF
>TRBV2|.|14|TRBJ2-7|TRBD1
TGTGCCAGCAGCCTTTCGGGACAGGGCTACGAGCAGTACTTC
CASSLSGQGYEQYF
>TRBV12-3/TRBV12-4|.|13|TRBJ1-2|TRBD1
TGTGCCAGCAGTACGGGACAGGGTTATGGCTACACCTTC
CASSTGQGYGYTF
>TRBV10-2|.|14|TRBJ2-1|TRBD1
TGCGCCACCTGGGGGGGACAGGGATACAATGAGCAGTTCTTC
CATWGGQGYNEQFF
>TRBV25-1|.|15|TRBJ1-5|TRBD1
TGTGCCAGCAGTGCGGGGACAGGAGGCAATCAGCCCCAGCATTTT
CASSAGTGGNQPQHF
>TRBV5-4|few|15|TRBJ2-1|.
TGTGCCAGCAGCTTGGACGCCGGGGATGGGAATGAGCAGTTCTTC
CASSLDAGDGNEQFF
>TRBV13|.|15|TRBJ2-5|TRBD2
TGTGCCAGCAGCACCCGAGCGGGGGGGCGTGAGACCCAGTACTTC
CASSTRAGGRETQYF
>TRBV4-1|.|16|TRBJ2-5|TRBD2
TGCGCCAGCAGCCAAGATGCGGGGGGGCCCTGGGAGACCCAGTACTTC
CASSQDAGGPWETQYF
>TRBV5-1|.|16|TRBJ1-4|.
TGCGCCAGCAGCATTCAAGCAGGGAGGACTAATGAAAAACTGTTTTTT
CASSIQAGRTNEKLFF
>TRBV19|.|14|TRBJ1-5|.
TGTGCCAGTAGGGTGTCGCAGGGGAATCAGCCCCAGCATTTT
CASRVSQGNQPQHF
>TRBV28|.|13|TRBJ2-2|.
TGTGCCAGCAAAGGGACTGCCTCGGGGGAGCTGTTTTTT
CASKGTASGELFF
>TRBV9|few|13|TRBJ1-6|.
TGTGCCAGCAGCGGGGCAGTTAATTCACCCCTCCACTTT
CASSGAVNSPLHF
>TRBV30|once|13|TRBJ1-1|.
TGTGCCTGGAAGGCGGGCATGAACACTGAAGCTTTCTTT
CAWKAGMNTEAFF